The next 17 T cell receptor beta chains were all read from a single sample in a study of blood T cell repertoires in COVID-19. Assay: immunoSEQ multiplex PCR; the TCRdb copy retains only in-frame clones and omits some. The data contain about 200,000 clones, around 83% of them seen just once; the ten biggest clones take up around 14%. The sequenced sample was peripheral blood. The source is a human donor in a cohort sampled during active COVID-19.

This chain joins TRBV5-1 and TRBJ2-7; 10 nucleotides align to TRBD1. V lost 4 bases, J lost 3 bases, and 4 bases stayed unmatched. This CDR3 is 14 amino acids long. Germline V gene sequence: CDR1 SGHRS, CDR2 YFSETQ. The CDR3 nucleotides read TGCGCCAGCAGCCAGGGACAGGGGAGCTACGAGCAGTACTTC. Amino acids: CASSQGQGSYEQYF.

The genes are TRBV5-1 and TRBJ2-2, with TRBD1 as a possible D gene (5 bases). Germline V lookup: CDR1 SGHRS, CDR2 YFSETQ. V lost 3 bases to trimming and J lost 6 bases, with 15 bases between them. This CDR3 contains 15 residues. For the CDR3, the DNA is TGCGCCAGCAGCTCCTATACAGGCGCCCCCGGGGAGCTGTTTTTT. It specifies CASSSYTGAPGELFF.

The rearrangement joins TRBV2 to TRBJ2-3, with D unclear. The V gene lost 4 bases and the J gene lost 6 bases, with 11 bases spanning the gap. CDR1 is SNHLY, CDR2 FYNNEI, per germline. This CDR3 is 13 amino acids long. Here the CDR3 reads CASSAVPEDTQYF. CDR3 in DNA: TGTGCCAGCAGTGCGGTGCCTGAGGATACGCAGTATTTT.

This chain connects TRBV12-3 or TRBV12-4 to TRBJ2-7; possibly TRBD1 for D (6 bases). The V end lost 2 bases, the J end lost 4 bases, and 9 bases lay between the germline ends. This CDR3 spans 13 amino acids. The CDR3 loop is CASSLQGRYEQYF. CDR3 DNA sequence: TGTGCCAGCAGTTTACAGGGGCGGTACGAGCAGTACTTC.

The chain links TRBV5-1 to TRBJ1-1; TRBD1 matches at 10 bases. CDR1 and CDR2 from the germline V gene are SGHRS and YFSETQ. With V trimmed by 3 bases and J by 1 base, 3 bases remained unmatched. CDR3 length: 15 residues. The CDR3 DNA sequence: TGCGCCAGCAGCTGGGGACAGGGGAGGAACACTGAAGCTTTCTTT. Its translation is CASSWGQGRNTEAFF.

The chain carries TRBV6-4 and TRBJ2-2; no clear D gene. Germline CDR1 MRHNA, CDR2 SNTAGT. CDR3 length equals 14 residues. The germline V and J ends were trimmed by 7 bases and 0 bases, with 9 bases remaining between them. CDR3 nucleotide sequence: TGTGCCAGCACGGCAGGTTCGAACACCGGGGAGCTGTTTTTT. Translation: CASTAGSNTGELFF.

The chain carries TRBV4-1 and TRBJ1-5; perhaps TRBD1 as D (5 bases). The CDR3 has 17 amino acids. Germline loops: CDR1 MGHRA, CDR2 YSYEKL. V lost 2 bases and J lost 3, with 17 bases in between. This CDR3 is CASSQPLRPRVNQPQHF. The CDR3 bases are TGCGCCAGCAGCCAACCCCTAAGGCCCAGGGTCAATCAGCCCCAGCATTTT.

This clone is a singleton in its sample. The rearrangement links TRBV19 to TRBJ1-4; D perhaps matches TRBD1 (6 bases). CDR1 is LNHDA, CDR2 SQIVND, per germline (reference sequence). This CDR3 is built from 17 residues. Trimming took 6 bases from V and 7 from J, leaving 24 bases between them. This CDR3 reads CASSTPGTPARGEKLFF. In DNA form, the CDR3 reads TGTGCCAGTAGCACACCCGGGACACCCGCGAGGGGTGAAAAACTGTTTTTT.

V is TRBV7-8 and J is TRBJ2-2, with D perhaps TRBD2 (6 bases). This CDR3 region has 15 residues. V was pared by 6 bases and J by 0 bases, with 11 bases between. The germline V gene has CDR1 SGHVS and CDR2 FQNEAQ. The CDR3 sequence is CASRRDLTNTGELFF. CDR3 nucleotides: TGTGCCAGCAGACGGGACTTAACGAACACCGGGGAGCTGTTTTTT. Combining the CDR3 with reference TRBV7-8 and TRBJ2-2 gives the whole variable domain GAGVSQSPRYKVAKRGQDVALRCDPISGHVSLFWYQQALGQGPEFLTYFQNEAQLDKSGLPSDRFFAERPEGSVSTLKIQRTQQEDSAVYLCASRRDLTNTGELFFGEGSRLTVL.

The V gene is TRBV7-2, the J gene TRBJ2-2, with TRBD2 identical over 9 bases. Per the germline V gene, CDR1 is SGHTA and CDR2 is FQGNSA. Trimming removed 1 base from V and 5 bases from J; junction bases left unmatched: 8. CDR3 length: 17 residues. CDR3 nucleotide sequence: TGTGCCAGCAGCTTAGGTGGGCTAGCGGGAAGTACCGGGGAGCTGTTTTTT. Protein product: CASSLGGLAGSTGELFF.

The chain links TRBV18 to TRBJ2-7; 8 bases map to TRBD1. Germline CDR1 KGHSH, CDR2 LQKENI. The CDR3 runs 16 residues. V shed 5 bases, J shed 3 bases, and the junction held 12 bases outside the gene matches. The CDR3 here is CASSGDGRQGLYEQYF. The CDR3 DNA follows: TGTGCCAGCTCAGGAGACGGACGACAGGGGCTCTACGAGCAGTACTTC.

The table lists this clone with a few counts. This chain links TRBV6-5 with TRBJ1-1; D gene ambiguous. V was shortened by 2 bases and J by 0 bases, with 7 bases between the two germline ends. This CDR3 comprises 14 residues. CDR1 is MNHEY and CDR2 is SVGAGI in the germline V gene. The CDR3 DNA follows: TGTGCCAGCAGTTACACAGCTATGAACACTGAAGCTTTCTTT. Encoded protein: CASSYTAMNTEAFF.

This CDR3 is CASSEQWGVNQPQHF. As DNA, the CDR3 is TGTGCCAGCAGCGAACAGTGGGGGGTTAATCAGCCCCAGCATTTT. V and J are TRBV2 and TRBJ1-5, with D perhaps matching TRBD1 (5 bases). This CDR3 has 15 residues. Germline V gene data show CDR1 as SNHLY and CDR2 as FYNNEI. V lost 6 bases, J lost 4 bases, and 16 bases lay in between.

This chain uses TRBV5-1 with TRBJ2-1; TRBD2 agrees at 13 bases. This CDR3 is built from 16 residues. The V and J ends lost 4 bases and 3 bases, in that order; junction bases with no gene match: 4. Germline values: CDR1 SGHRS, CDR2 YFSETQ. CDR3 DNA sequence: TGCGCCAGCAGCCAGGGACTAGCGGGATTCTACAATGAGCAGTTCTTC. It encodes CASSQGLAGFYNEQFF.

CDR3 nucleotide sequence: TGTGCCAGCACCCCGATGACAGGGAGGAGCTATGGCTACACCTTC. Translated, it gives CASTPMTGRSYGYTF. V gene TRBV2 combines with J gene TRBJ1-2; 7 bases line up with TRBD1. This CDR3 has 15 residues. Germline trimming cut 7 bases from V and 4 bases from J; bases unmatched to any gene: 12. Looked up from germline, CDR1 is SNHLY and CDR2 is FYNNEI.

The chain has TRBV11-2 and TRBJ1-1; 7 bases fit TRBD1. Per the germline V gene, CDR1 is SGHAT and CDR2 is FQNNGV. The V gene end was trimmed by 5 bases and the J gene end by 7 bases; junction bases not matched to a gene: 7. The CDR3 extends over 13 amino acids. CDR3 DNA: TGTGCCAGCAGCCTTAGAAGGGACAGTGAAGCTTTCTTT. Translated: CASSLRRDSEAFF.

The CDR3 DNA sequence: TGTGCCACCAGCAGAGATATAGTATCAGAGACCCAGTACTTC. Protein sequence: CATSRDIVSETQYF. The V call is TRBV15, the J call TRBJ2-5; D is unclear. The CDR3 length is 14 residues. From germline, CDR1 is LNHNV and CDR2 YYDKDF (reference sequence). V was pared by 0 bases and J by 4 bases, with 9 bases between. Drawing the rest from reference TRBV15 and TRBJ2-5, the complete variable domain is DAMVIQNPRYQVTQFGKPVTLSCSQTLNHNVMYWYQQKSSQAPKLLFHYYDKDFNNEADTPDNFQSRRPNTSFCFLDIRSPGLGDTAMYLCATSRDIVSETQYFGPGTRLLVL.